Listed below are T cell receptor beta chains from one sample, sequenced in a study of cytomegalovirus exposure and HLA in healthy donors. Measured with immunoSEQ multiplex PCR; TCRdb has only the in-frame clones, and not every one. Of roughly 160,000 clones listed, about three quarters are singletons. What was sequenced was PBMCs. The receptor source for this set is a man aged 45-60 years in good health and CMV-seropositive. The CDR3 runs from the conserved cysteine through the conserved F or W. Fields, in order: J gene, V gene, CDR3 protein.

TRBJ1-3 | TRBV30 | CAWSVAGTLGGNTIYF
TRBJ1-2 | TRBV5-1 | CASSQGNRGNYGYTF
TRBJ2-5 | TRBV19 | CASSIAYRDGETQYF
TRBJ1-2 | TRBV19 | CASSIQVESGYTF
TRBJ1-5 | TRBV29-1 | CSVGIGTHNQPQHF
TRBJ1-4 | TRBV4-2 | CASSQGDGSEKLFF
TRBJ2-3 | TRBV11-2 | CASSQFLASGGPDTQYF
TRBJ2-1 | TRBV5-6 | CASSLGQGSNEQFF
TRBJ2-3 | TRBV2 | CASSGQGADTQYF
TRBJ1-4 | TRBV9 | CASSVGQASNEKLFF
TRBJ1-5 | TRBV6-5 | CASSSRMYQPQHF
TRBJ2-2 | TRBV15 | CATLTGTANTGELFF
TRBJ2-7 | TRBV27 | CASSFPTTSGGHEQYF
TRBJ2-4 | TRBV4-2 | CASSQESGLANIQYF
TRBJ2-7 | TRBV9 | CASSVGPSSYEQYF
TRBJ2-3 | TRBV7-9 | CASSRTGVTDTQYF
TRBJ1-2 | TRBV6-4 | CASSETGHGYTF
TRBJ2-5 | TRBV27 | CASSPYSGQIQETQYF
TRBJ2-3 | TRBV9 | CASSPGTSGGFTDTQYF
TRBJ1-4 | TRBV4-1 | CASSQDWVARVYEKLFF
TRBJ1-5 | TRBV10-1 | CASSESKGVGCNQPQHF
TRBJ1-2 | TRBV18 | CASSPGRQYYYGYTF
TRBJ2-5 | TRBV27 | CASRPGQGIQTTQETQYF
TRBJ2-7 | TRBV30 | CAWGPPGRRYEQYF
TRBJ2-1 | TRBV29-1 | CSVEAQPGEQFF
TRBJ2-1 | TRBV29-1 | CSVERRQDNEQFF
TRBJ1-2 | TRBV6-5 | CASSTIGTGQYGYTF
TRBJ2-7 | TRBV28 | CASRSLTEQYF
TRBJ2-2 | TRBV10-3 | CAISEGYTGELFF
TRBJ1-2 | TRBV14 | CASSQDRGFYGYTF
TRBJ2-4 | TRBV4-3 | CASSQDTEQYIQYF
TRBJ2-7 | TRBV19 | CASTPSGTEFYEQYF
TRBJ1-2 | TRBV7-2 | CASSLGLRMDGYTF
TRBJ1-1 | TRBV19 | CASSAYGRAGENTEAFF
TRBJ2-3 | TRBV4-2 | CASSQEARGAADTQYF
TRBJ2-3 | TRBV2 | CASSGQGVKDTQYF
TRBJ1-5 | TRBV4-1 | CASSQFIRSDQPQHF
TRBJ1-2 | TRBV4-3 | CASSQEVGTAYGYTF
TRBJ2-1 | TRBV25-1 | CASSDSGGAGEQFF
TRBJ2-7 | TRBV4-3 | CASSQGSRGFYEQYF
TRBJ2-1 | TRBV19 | CASSPDSVYNEQFF
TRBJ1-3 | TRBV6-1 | CASSGRQAVGNTIYF
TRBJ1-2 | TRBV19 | CASGGANYGYTF
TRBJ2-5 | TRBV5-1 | CASSLGTGGVGETQYF
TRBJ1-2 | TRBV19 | CASSGTGSLGFGYTF
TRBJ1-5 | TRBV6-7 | CASSPQIPYKSNQPQHF
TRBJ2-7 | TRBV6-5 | CASRTQGYEQYF
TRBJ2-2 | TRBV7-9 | CASSSVRGELFF
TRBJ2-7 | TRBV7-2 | CASSPPGTGIYEQYF
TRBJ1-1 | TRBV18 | CASSPQRTGGEAFF
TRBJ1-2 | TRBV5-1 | CASSLAAGGEDGYTF
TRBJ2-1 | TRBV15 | CATSRVLEKNEQFF
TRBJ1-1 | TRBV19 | CASSFSGFDTEAFF
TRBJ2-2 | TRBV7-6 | CASSLYRDPGELFF